These 3 T cell receptor beta chains were all obtained from the same sample, sequenced in a study of Tregs in tolerant kidney transplant recipients (dated by TCRdb to the late 2010s). Receptor libraries were prepared by the immunoSEQ multiplex PCR assay. TCRdb limited this immuneACCESS table to in-frame rearrangements with V and J called. A share of clones is missing; checked studies link under half to unresolved V genes, and the rest is unexplained. This sample has roughly 250,000 clones in its table, and about 80% of those were observed once. Around 0.68% of the sample comes from the top ten. The specimen sequenced was CD4+ T cells from blood. The receptors stem from a human donor in good health.

V usage is TRBV5-4 and J usage is TRBJ1-2; D is ambiguous. Germline loops: CDR1 SGHNT, CDR2 YYREEE (reference sequence). Trimming shortened V by 0 bases and J by 7 bases, and 7 bases separated the two germline ends. CDR3 size: 12 residues. The CDR3, as DNA: TGTGCCAGCAGCTTGGACGTGGGTGGCTACACCTTC. Translating gives CASSLDVGGYTF.

The chain combines TRBV23-1 with TRBJ2-3; no firm D call. TRBV23-1 counts as an open reading frame of uncertain function. Trimming took 7 bases from V and 4 from J, leaving 9 bases between them. The CDR3 runs to 12 residues. The CDR3, as DNA: TGCGCCAGCACCCACTTACCAGATACGCAGTATTTT. Protein sequence: CASTHLPDTQYF.

V and J are TRBV6-5 and TRBJ2-7; 9 bases agree with TRBD1. This CDR3 region has 14 residues. Germline V CDR1 and CDR2: MNHEY, SVGAGI. J lost 5 bases, V lost 6 bases, and 8 bases had no gene match. CDR3 bases: TGTGCCAGCAGGACCGGGACAGGGACCCACGAGCAGTACTTC. Translating gives CASRTGTGTHEQYF.